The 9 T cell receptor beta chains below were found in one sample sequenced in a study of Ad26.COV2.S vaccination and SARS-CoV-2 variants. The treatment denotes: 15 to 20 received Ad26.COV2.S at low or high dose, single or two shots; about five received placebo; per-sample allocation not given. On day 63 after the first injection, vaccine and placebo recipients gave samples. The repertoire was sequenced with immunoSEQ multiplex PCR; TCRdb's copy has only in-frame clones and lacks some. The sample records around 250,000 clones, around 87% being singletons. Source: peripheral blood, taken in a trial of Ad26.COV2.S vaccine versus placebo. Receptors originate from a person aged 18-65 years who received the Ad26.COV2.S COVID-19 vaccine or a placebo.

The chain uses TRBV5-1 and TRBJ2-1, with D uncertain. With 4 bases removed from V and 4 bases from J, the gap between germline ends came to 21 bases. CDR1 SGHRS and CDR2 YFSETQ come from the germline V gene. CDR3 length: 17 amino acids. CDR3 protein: CASSPFPLLVGYNEQFF. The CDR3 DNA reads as TGCGCCAGCAGCCCGTTCCCCTTGCTCGTCGGTTACAATGAGCAGTTCTTC.

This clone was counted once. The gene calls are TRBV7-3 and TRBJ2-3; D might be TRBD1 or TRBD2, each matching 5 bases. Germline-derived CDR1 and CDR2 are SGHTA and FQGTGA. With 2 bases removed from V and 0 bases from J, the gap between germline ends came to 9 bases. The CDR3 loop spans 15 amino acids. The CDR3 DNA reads TGTGCCAGCAGCTTACTCGGGGCCAGCACAGATACGCAGTATTTT. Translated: CASSLLGASTDTQYF.

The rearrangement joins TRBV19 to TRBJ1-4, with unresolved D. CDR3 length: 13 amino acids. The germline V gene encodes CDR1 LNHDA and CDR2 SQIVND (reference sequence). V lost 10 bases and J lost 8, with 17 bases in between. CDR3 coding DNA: TGTGCCACCTACGAACCACTACAGGAAAAACTGTTTTTT. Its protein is CATYEPLQEKLFF. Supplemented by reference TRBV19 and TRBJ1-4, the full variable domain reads DGGITQSPKYLFRKEGQNVTLSCEQNLNHDAMYWYRQDPGQGLRLIYYSQIVNDFQKGDIAEGYSVSREKKESFPLTVTSAQKNPTAFYLCATYEPLQEKLFFGSGTQLSVL.

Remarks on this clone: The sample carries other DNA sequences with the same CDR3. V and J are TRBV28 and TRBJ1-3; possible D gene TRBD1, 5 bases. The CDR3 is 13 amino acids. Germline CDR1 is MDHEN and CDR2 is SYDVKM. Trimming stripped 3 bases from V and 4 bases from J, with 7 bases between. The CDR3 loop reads CASSFSGGNTIYF. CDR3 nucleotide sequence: TGTGCCAGCAGTTTTTCAGGGGGAAACACCATATATTTT.

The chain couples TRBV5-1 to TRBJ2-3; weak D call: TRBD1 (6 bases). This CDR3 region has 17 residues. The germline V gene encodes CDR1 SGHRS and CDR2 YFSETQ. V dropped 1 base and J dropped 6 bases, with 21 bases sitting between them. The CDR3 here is CASSLRPTGSDLDTQYF. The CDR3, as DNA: TGCGCCAGCAGCTTGCGTCCGACAGGAAGTGATTTGGATACGCAGTATTTT.

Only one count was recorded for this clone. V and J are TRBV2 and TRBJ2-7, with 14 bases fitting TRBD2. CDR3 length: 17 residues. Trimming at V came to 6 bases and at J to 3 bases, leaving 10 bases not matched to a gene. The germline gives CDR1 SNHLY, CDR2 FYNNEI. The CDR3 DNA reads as TGTGCCAGCAGACCGGGACTAGCGGGAGTTTTCCGCTACGAGCAGTACTTC. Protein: CASRPGLAGVFRYEQYF. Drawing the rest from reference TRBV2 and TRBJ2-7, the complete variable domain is EPEVTQTPSHQVTQMGQEVILRCVPISNHLYFYWYRQILGQKVEFLVSFYNNEISEKSEIFDDQFSVERPDGSNFTLKIRSTKLEDSAMYFCASRPGLAGVFRYEQYFGPGTRLTVT.

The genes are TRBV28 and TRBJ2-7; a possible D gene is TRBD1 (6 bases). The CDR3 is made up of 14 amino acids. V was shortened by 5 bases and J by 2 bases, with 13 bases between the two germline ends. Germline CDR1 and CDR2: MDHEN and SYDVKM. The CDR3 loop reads CASSAYRDTYEQYF. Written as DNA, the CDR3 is TGTGCCAGCAGTGCCTACAGGGATACCTACGAGCAGTACTTC.

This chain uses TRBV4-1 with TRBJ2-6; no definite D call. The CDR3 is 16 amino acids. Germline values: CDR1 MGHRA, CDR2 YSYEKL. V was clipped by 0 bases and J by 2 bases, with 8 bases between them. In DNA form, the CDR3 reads TGCGCCAGCAGCCAAGACTCAGGAGCTGGGGCCAACGTCCTGACTTTC. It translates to CASSQDSGAGANVLTF.

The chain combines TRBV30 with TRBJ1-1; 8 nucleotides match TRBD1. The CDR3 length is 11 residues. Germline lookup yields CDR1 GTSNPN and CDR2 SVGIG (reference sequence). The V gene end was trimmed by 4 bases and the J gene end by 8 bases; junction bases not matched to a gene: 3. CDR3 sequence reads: CAWNRDREAFF. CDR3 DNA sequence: TGTGCCTGGAATAGGGACAGGGAAGCTTTCTTT.